The rows below give T cell receptor beta chains drawn from one sample of a study of T cells in Graves' hyperthyroidism and ophthalmopathy. A single record per CDR3 protein comes from TCRdb applying MiXCR to the multiplex PCR reads. The table includes around 190,000 distinct CDR3 sequences, approximately 15% detected once. Input material: blood. The receptors derive from a woman between 45 and 60 years old with Graves' hyperthyroidism. CDR3s include the opening cysteine and the closing phenylalanine or tryptophan. The order of the fields is CDR3 protein, CDR3 DNA, D gene, V gene, J gene, clone size. The D gene is left open where the match is weak. Clone size is given for some rows only: seen once, a few or many times, or a class if the clone is expanded.

CASSSTGEDGETQYF	TGTGCCAGCAGCTCAACGGGGGAGGACGGAGAGACCCAGTACTTC	.	TRBV13	TRBJ2-5	few
CASSAGDSFNEKLFF	TGTGCCAGCAGCGCTGGGGACAGCTTTAATGAAAAACTGTTTTTT	TRBD1	TRBV9	TRBJ1-4	.
CASSSRERMNTEAFF	TGTGCCAGCAGCTCCAGGGAGAGGATGAACACTGAAGCTTTCTTT	.	TRBV7-9	TRBJ1-1	.
CASSRAGTGGNTEAFF	TGTGCCAGCTCTCGCGCCGGGACAGGGGGGAACACTGAAGCTTTCTTT	TRBD1	TRBV18	TRBJ1-1	many
CASSLDRGREQFF	TGTGCCAGCAGCTTAGACCGGGGGCGAGAGCAGTTCTTC	.	TRBV11-2	TRBJ2-1	many
CASIRQGVGEQYF	TGTGCCAGCATACGACAGGGGGTTGGGGAGCAGTACTTC	TRBD1	TRBV2	TRBJ2-7	.
CASSFSGGRYNEQFF	TGTGCCAGCAGCTTTAGCGGGGGGAGGTACAATGAGCAGTTCTTC	TRBD2	TRBV7-3	TRBJ2-1	.
CASSESGAGPTGELFF	TGTGCCAGCAGTGAGTCGGGAGCGGGACCCACCGGGGAGCTGTTTTTT	TRBD2	TRBV2	TRBJ2-2	many
CASSMGGGTSGVETQYF	TGTGCCAGCAGTATGGGGGGGGGGACTAGCGGGGTGGAGACCCAGTACTTC	TRBD2	TRBV6-1	TRBJ2-5	many
CASSYAGTTYEHYF	TGTGCCAGCTCATACGCGGGGACTACCTACGAGCATTACTTC	TRBD2	TRBV7-9	TRBJ2-7	few
CAISEPSLLSEQYF	TGTGCCATCAGTGAGCCTTCCTTGCTGAGCGAGCAGTACTTC	.	TRBV10-3	TRBJ2-7	many
CASSEARGVGYTF	TGTGCCAGCAGTGAGGCCAGGGGTGTGGGCTACACCTTC	.	TRBV2	TRBJ1-2	many
CASSPQGKGNEQFF	TGTGCCAGCAGTCCGCAGGGGAAGGGCAATGAGCAGTTCTTC	.	TRBV6-1	TRBJ2-1	many
CASSGPARRVVNNSPLHF	TGTGCCAGCAGCGGACCCGCGAGGAGGGTGGTAAATAATTCACCCCTCCACTTT	.	TRBV7-8	TRBJ1-6	many
CASRGGGSHTGELFF	TGTGCCAGCAGGGGCGGAGGGTCCCACACCGGGGAGCTGTTTTTT	.	TRBV6-1	TRBJ2-2	many
CASSRRMDANYGYTF	TGTGCCAGCAGCCGCAGGATGGACGCCAACTATGGCTACACCTTC	.	TRBV6-2/TRBV6-3	TRBJ1-2	many
CASSMDSKAGELFF	TGTGCCAGCAGCATGGACTCAAAAGCCGGGGAGCTGTTTTTT	.	TRBV11-3	TRBJ2-2	.
CASSPGPGVQYGYTF	TGTGCCAGCAGCCCCGGGCCCGGGGTACAATATGGCTACACCTTC	.	TRBV14	TRBJ1-2	many
CASSALHRAGRETQYF	TGCGCCAGCAGCGCCCTTCACAGGGCGGGCCGAGAGACCCAGTACTTC	.	TRBV5-1	TRBJ2-5	many
CASSGTGVRQPQHF	TGTGCCAGCTCGGGGACAGGGGTCCGTCAGCCCCAGCATTTT	TRBD1	TRBV18	TRBJ1-5	once
CSARGGQNYGYTF	TGCAGTGCTAGAGGGGGACAGAACTATGGCTACACCTTC	TRBD1	TRBV20-1	TRBJ1-2	many
CASSYSRVMSTDTQYF	TGTGCCAGCAGTTACTCAAGGGTGATGAGCACAGATACGCAGTATTTT	.	TRBV6-5	TRBJ2-3	few
CASTKSAGKSKALF	TGTGCCAGTACCAAAAGCGCGGGGAAAAGTAAAGCTCTCTTT	.	TRBV19	TRBJ1-1	.
CASQMGNTNEKLFF	TGTGCCTCACAGATGGGGAACACTAATGAAAAACTGTTTTTT	.	TRBV19	TRBJ1-4	few
CASSPSTSGFSYEQYF	TGTGCCAGCAGCCCGTCGACTAGCGGGTTCTCCTACGAGCAGTACTTC	TRBD2	TRBV11-2	TRBJ2-7	many
CATSDLRAEGYNEQFF	TGTGCCACCAGTGATTTGAGAGCCGAGGGGTACAATGAGCAGTTCTTC	.	TRBV24-1	TRBJ2-1	many
CATSDPSTGRRDTQYF	TGTGCCACCAGTGACCCGTCGACAGGGAGGAGGGATACGCAGTATTTT	.	TRBV24-1	TRBJ2-3	many
CSAPPGLAEFLSSYNEQFF	TGCAGTGCCCCACCGGGACTAGCCGAATTCTTAAGCTCCTACAATGAGCAGTTCTTC	TRBD2	TRBV20-1	TRBJ2-1	.
CASSVDGGGYEQYF	TGTGCCAGCAGCGTAGACGGGGGGGGCTACGAGCAGTACTTC	TRBD2	TRBV9	TRBJ2-7	few
CASSPLRGAAEAFF	TGTGCCAGCTCACCCTTGCGGGGGGCGGCTGAAGCTTTCTTT	.	TRBV11-2	TRBJ1-1	.
CASSLVGVGYTF	TGTGCCAGCAGCTTAGTGGGGGTTGGCTACACCTTC	.	TRBV11-2	TRBJ1-2	many
CAWSSLARGYMVYTF	TGTGCCTGGAGTTCTCTCGCGCGGGGGTATATGGTCTACACCTTC	.	TRBV30	TRBJ1-2	.
CSASRGDTNEKLFF	TGCAGTGCTAGTCGCGGGGATACTAATGAAAAACTGTTTTTT	.	TRBV20-1	TRBJ1-4	many
CASSPREGNTEAFF	TGCGCCAGCAGTCCCAGGGAAGGAAACACTGAAGCTTTCTTT	.	TRBV10-2	TRBJ1-1	many
CASSLDPSGNTIYF	TGCGCCAGCAGCTTGGATCCCTCTGGAAACACCATATATTTT	.	TRBV5-1	TRBJ1-3	many
CASSLHRDQETQYF	TGTGCCAGCAGTTTACACAGGGACCAAGAGACCCAGTACTTC	.	TRBV28	TRBJ2-5	many
CASFRDRDSGANVLTF	TGTGCCAGCTTCCGGGACAGGGACTCTGGGGCCAACGTCCTGACTTTC	TRBD1	TRBV12-3/TRBV12-4	TRBJ2-6	many
CASSIPGRASSGNTIYF	TGTGCCAGTAGTATTCCGGGGAGGGCAAGCTCTGGAAACACCATATATTTT	.	TRBV19	TRBJ1-3	.
CASRSGLAVETQYF	TGTGCCAGCAGGTCGGGACTAGCGGTAGAGACCCAGTACTTC	TRBD2	TRBV7-6	TRBJ2-5	many
CASSRTGGAGQPQHF	TGTGCCAGCAGCCGGACAGGGGGCGCCGGTCAGCCCCAGCATTTT	TRBD1	TRBV7-9	TRBJ1-5	many
CASSVDSGDPEAFF	TGTGCCAGCAGCGTAGACTCAGGGGACCCTGAAGCTTTCTTT	.	TRBV9	TRBJ1-1	many
CASSVGDTQYF	TGTGCCAGCAGCGTAGGAGATACGCAGTATTTT	.	TRBV9	TRBJ2-3	many
CSVDFGDRYYGYTF	TGCAGCGTTGATTTCGGTGACAGGTACTATGGCTACACCTTC	.	TRBV29-1	TRBJ1-2	many
CASSQQLGTGGGGTEAFF	TGTGCCAGCAGCCAACAACTTGGGACAGGGGGCGGGGGCACTGAAGCTTTCTTT	TRBD1	TRBV14	TRBJ1-1	many
CASSEWGAENTEAFF	TGTGCCAGCAGTGAATGGGGGGCGGAGAACACTGAAGCTTTCTTT	.	TRBV25-1	TRBJ1-1	once
CASSLDPAADTQYF	TGTGCCAGCAGCCTTGATCCAGCGGCAGATACGCAGTATTTT	.	TRBV11-2	TRBJ2-3	.
CASSGPPKDEQFF	TGTGCCAGCTCGGGCCCTCCGAAGGATGAGCAGTTCTTC	.	TRBV18	TRBJ2-1	few
CASSHGRPNTEAFF	TGTGCCAGCAGCCACGGGAGGCCGAACACTGAAGCTTTCTTT	.	TRBV3-1	TRBJ1-1	many
CASSVFGTDQETQYF	TGTGCCAGCAGCGTGTTCGGGACAGACCAAGAGACCCAGTACTTC	TRBD1	TRBV9	TRBJ2-5	many
CASSAGALNEQFF	TGTGCCAGCAGCGCCGGGGCTCTAAATGAGCAGTTCTTC	.	TRBV9	TRBJ2-1	many
CSAPTSGGVYEQYF	TGCAGTGCTCCGACGAGCGGGGGGGTCTACGAGCAGTACTTC	TRBD2	TRBV20-1	TRBJ2-7	many
CASSFRVGGDQETQYF	TGTGCCAGCAGCTTCAGGGTGGGCGGGGACCAAGAGACCCAGTACTTC	.	TRBV7-9	TRBJ2-5	many
CASSEGSTGELFF	TGTGCCAGCAGTGAAGGGAGTACCGGGGAGCTGTTTTTT	.	TRBV2	TRBJ2-2	few